The present entry profiles one T cell receptor (beta chain) with its context. This clonotype appeared many times. No antigen is known for it. Base quality data are lacking; no much larger clone is found one base away. The CDR3, cysteine through phenylalanine, is 12 amino acids long. The DNA shown is the 36-base CDR3, in frame from base 1. Between the V and J ends, shortened by 3 bases and 1 base respectively, the junction contains 3 bases. Per the germline V gene (reference sequence), SEHNR is the CDR1 and FQNEAQ is the CDR2. The sample comes from a study of CD8+CD57+ T cells in acquired aplastic anemia (dated by TCRdb to 2017 to 2018). Looking at the study overall: On average, sorted CD4+ and CD8+ cells yielded around 3.4 ug of extracted DNA, with a range of about 0.19 to 30 ug. A CD8+CD57+ expansion meant a frequency higher than the mean frequency seen in healthy subjects.

The paper's findings and limits, for the study overall: Between patients and healthy controls, no significant difference in CD8+ Simpson's diversity was found (P=0.060). Roughly 29 CD8+ CDR3 sequences were shared between patients and controls but appeared highly expressed in patients and within their immunodominant clones.

The patients picked for sequencing were ones in whom flow cytometry had shown an expansion of CD8+CD57+ cells. Every patient had a diagnosis of severe acquired aplastic anemia based on International Study of Aplastic Anemia and Agranulocytosis and Camitta criteria. Patients had received no therapy at the time of blood sampling. In this study, sorted CD4+ and CD8+ T cells from the blood of healthy subjects and of severe aplastic anemia patients had their TCR repertoires deep-sequenced. Patients were enrolled under clinicaltrials.gov protocols 00001620, 01623167, 00001397, 00071045, 00081523 and 00961064 in the USA. Ficoll-Paque density gradient centrifugation was used to isolate peripheral blood mononuclear cells. Before DNA extraction, CD4+ and CD8+ T cells were sorted with FACS or magnetic beads. Genomic DNA served as template for TCR beta VDJ combination and CDR3 sequence profiling. TCR repertoire sequencing was run on an Illumina HiSeq 2000. On the authors' methods: TRBV/TRBJ rearrangement plots, CDR3 size and DJ length profiles, and Simpson's diversity index were used to assess repertoires. Whichever DNA sequence was most abundant in the deep sequencing data was defined as the immunodominant clone. CDR3 amino acid sequences were checked for sharing between subjects and were compared against published repertoires and the VDJdb database. The raw public reads went through TCRdb reprocessing: fastp at Q25, MiXCR clone calling, in-frame beta chains kept. One record per CDR3 amino acid sequence lists the most common genes and DNA. TCRdb's processing, not the study's, gives the V and J calls here. A total of fewer than 200,000 distinct CDR3 sequences appear in this sample, about 45% of them only once. In total, the top ten clones hold approximately 1% of the sample.

The receptor was derived from a human donor with aplastic anemia. The sequence links TRBV7-9 to TRBJ1-1; no D segment can be confidently identified. Sample: sorted CD4+, CD8+, or CD8+CD57+ T cells (not recorded which) from PBMCs. DNA sequence: TGTGCCAGCAGCTTCCAGAACACTGAAGCTTTCTTT. It specifies CASSFQNTEAFF.